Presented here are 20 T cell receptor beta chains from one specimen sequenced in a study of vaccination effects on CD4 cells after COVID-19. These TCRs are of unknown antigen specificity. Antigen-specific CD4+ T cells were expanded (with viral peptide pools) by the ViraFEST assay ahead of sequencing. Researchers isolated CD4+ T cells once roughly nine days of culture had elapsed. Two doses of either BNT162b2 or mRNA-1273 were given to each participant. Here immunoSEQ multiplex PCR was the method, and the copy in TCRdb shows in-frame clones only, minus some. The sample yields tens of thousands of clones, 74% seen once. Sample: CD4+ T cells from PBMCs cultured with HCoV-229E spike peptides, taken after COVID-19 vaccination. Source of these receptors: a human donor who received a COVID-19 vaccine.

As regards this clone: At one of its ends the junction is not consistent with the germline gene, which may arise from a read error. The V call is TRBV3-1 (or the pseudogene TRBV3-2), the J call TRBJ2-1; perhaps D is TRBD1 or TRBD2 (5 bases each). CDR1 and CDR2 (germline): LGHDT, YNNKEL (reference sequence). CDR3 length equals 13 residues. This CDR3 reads CASSQGQGPEQFF. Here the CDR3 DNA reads TGTGCCAGCAGTCAAGGCCAGGGACCTGAGCAGTTCTTC.

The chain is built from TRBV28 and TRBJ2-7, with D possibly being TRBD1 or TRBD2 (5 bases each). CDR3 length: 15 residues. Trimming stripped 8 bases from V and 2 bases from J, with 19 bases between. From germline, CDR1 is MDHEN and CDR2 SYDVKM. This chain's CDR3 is CASSLRDRLAYEQYV. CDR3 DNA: TGTGCCAGCTCCCTCCGGGACCGCCTAGCCTACGAGCAGTACGTC.

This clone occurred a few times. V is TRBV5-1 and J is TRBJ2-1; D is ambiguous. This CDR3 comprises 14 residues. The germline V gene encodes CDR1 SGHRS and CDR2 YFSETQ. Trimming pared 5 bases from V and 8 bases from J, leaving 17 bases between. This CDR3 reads CASRVMVTIYEQFF. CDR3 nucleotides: TGCGCCAGCAGGGTAATGGTTACCATATATGAGCAGTTCTTC.

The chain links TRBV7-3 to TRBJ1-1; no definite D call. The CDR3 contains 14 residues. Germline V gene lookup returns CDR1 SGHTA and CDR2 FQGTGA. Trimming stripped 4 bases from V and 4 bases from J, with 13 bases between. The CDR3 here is CASSSSSKGTEAFF. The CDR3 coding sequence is TGTGCCAGCAGCTCAAGCAGTAAGGGCACTGAAGCTTTCTTT.

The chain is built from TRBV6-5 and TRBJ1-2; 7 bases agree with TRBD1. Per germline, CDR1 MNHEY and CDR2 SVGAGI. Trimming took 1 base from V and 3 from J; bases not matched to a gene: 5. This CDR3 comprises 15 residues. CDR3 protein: CASSYYDREDYGYTF. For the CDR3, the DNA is TGTGCCAGCAGTTACTACGACAGGGAAGACTATGGCTACACCTTC.

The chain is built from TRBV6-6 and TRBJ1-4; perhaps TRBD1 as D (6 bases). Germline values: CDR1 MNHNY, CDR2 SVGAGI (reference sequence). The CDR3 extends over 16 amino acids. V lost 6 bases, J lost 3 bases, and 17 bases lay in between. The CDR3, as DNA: TGTGCCAGCAGGCTGACGACAGGTTCACCTAATGAAAAACTGTTTTTT. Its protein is CASRLTTGSPNEKLFF.

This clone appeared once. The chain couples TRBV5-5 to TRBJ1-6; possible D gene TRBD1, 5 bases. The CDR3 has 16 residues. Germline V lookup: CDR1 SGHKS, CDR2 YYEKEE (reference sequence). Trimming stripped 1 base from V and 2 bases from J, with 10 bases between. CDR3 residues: CASSLRGGPYNSPLHF. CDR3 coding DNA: TGTGCCAGCAGCTTGCGGGGGGGACCCTATAATTCACCCCTCCACTTT.

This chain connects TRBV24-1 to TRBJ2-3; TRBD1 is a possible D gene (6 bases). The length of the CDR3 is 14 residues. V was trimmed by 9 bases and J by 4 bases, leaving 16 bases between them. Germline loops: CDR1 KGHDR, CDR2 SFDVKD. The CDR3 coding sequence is TGTGCCACCGGGACAAAGAGTAATGCAGATACGCAGTATTTT. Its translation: CATGTKSNADTQYF.

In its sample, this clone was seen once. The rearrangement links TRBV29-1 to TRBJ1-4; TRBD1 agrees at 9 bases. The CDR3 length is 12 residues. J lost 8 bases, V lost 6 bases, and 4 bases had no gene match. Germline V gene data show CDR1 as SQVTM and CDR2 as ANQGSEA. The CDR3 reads CSVDRGGEKLFF. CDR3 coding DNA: TGCAGCGTGGACAGGGGTGGGGAAAAACTGTTTTTT.

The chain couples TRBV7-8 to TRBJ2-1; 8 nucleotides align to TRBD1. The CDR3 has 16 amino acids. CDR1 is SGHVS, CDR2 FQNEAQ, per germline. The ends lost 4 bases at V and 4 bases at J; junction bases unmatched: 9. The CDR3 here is CASSSPGQGKYNEQFF. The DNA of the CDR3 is TGTGCCAGCAGCTCGCCAGGACAGGGAAAGTACAATGAGCAGTTCTTC.

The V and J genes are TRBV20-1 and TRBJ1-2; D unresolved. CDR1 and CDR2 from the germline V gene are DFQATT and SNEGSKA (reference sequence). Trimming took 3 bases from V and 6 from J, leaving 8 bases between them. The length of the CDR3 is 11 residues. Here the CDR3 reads CSASGNNGYTF. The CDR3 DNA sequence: TGCAGTGCTAGTGGGAACAATGGCTACACCTTC.

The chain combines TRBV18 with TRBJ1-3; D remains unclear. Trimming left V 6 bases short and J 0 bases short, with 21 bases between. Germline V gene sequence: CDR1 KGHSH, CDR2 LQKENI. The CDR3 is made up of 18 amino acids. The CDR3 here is CASSPLPLTRSSGNTIYF. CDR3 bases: TGTGCCAGCTCCCCCCTTCCCCTGACACGATCCTCTGGAAACACCATATATTTT.

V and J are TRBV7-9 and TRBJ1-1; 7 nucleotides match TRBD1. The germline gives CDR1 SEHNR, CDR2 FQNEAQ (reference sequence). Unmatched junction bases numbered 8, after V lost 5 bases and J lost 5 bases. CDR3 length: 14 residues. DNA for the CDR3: TGTGCCAGCAGCCTTCGACAGGGAAGTACTGAAGCTTTCTTT. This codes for CASSLRQGSTEAFF.

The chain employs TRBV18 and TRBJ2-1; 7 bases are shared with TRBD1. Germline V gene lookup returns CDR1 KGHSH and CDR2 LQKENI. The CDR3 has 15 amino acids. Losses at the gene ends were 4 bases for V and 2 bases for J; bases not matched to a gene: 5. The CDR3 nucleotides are TGTGCCAGCTCACTGACAGGGTTTGCCTACAATGAGCAGTTCTTC. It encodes CASSLTGFAYNEQFF.

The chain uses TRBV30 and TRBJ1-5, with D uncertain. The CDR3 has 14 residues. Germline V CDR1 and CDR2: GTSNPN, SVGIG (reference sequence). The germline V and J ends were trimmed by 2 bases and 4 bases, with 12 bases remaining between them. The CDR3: CAWSLGLGNQPQHF. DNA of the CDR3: TGTGCCTGGAGTCTCGGACTAGGAAATCAGCCCCAGCATTTT.

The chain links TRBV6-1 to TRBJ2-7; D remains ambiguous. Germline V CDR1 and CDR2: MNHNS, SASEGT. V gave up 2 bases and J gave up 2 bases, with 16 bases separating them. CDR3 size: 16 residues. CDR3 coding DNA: TGTGCCAGCAGTGAAAATGGCATGGGCATCGCCTACGAGCAGTACGTC. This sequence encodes CASSENGMGIAYEQYV.

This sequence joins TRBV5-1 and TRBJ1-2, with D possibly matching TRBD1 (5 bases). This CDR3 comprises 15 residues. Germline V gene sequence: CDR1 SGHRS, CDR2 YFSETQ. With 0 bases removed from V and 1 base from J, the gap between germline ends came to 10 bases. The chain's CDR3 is CASSLDPGNNYGYTF. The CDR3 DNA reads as TGCGCCAGCAGCTTGGATCCAGGGAATAACTATGGCTACACCTTC.

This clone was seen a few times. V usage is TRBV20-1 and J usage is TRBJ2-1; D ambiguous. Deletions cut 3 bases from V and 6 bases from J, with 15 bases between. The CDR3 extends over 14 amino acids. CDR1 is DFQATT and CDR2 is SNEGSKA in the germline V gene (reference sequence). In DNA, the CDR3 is TGCAGTGCTAGTGATGGGTTGTCCCGCAATGAGCAGTTCTTC. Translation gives CSASDGLSRNEQFF.

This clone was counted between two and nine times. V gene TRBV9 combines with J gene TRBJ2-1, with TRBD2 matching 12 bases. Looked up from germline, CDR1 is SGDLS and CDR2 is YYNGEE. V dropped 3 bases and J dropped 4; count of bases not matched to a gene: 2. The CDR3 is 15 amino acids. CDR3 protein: CASSETSGGYNEQFF. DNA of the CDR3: TGTGCCAGCAGCGAGACTAGCGGGGGATACAATGAGCAGTTCTTC.

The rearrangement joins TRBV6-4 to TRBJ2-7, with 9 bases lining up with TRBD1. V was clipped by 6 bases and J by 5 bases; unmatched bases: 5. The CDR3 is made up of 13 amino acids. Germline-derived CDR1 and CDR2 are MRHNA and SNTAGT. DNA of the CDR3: TGTGCCAGCAGGCGACAGGGGGGCGACGAGCAGTACGTC. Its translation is CASRRQGGDEQYV.